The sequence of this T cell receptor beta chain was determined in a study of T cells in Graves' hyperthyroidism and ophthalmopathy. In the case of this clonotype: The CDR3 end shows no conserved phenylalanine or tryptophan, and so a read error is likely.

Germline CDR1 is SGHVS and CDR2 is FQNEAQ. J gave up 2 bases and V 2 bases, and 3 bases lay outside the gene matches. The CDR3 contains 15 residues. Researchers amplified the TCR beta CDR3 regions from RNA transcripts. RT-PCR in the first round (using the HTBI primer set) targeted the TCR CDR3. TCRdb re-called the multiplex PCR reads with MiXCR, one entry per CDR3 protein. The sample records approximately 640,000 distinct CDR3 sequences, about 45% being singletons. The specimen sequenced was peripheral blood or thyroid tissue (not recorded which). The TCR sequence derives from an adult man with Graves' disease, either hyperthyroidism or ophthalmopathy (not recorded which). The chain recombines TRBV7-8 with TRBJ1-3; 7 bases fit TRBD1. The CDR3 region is CASSLRGQPGNTIYV. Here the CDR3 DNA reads TGTGCCAGCAGCTTAAGGGGGCAACCTGGAAACACCATATATGTT.